This T cell receptor beta chain originates from a study of identical twins. Study-wide results and caveats: Abundant beta clonotypes from cord blood bore fewer insertions; memory repertoires lacked this pattern. One should note that invariant MAIT and iNKT cells could partly confound zero-insertion analyses.

MiXCR was run by TCRdb on the 5' RACE reads, yielding one entry per CDR3 protein. The sample consists of 250,000 to 300,000 distinct CDR3 sequences, about 8.9% of them appearing once. Healthy Caucasians, and only they, were the donors. This clonotype came up many times. Its target is unknown. The same data also contributed to another study, on yellow fever vaccine responses in identical twins.

Sequenced sample: CD8+ T cells sorted from blood. This clonotype was obtained from a woman between 18 and 29 years old in good health.

The DNA of the CDR3 is TGTGCCAGCAGAACTAGCGGGAGGGCCTGGGAGCAGTTCTTC. Its protein product is CASRTSGRAWEQFF. The rearrangement links TRBV6-1 to TRBJ2-1; 13 bases align to TRBD2. V was pared by 6 bases and J by 10 bases, with 6 bases of the junction left unmatched. The CDR3 length is 14 residues. Germline CDR1 MNHNS, CDR2 SASEGT.